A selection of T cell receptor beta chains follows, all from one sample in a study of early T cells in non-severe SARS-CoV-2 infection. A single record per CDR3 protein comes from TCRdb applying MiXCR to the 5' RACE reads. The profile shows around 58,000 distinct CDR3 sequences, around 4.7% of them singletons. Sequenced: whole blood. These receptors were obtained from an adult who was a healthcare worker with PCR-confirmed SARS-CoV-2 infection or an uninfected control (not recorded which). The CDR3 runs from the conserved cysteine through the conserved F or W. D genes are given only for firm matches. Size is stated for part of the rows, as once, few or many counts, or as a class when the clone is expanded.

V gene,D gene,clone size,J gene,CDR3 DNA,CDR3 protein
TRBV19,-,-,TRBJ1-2,TGTGCCAGTAGTCATCCGACAGATTCTAACTATGGCTACACCTTC,CASSHPTDSNYGYTF
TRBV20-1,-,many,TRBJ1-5,TGCAGTGCGCGAGCTCCACCCACGAGCACTCAGCCCCAGCATTTT,CSARAPPTSTQPQHF
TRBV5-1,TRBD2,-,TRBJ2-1,TGCGCCAGCAGCTTCGTAGCGGGGGGAAGCTATGAGCAGTTCTTC,CASSFVAGGSYEQFF
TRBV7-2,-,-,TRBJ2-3,TGTGCCAGCAGCTTAGTAGGAGGAGGGAACACAGATACGCAGTATTTT,CASSLVGGGNTDTQYF
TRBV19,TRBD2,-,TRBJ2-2,TGTGCCAGTAGTGCCCTCACTAGCGCCTCCACCGGGGAGCTGTTTTTT,CASSALTSASTGELFF
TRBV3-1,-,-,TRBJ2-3,TGTGCCAGCAGCCAAGACCCGGTACCAGATACGCAGTATTTT,CASSQDPVPDTQYF
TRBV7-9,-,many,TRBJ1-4,TGTGCCAGCAGTCCCTTGACGGAACTTAATGAAAAACTGTTTTTT,CASSPLTELNEKLFF
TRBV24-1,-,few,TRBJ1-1,TGTGCCACCAGTGAGTCAGGGAATCTGAACACTGAAGCTTTCTTT,CATSESGNLNTEAFF
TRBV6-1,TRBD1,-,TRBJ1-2,TGTGCCAGCAGTGAAGACTCCACAGGGGATGGCTACACCTTC,CASSEDSTGDGYTF
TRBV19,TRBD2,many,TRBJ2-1,TGTGCCAGTAGTATCGAGCGGGAGGCCCCTGAGCAGTTCTTC,CASSIEREAPEQFF
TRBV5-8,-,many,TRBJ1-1,TGTGCCAGCAGCTTGGTTCGGGGGAGGTCCGGAGCTTTCTTT,CASSLVRGRSGAFF
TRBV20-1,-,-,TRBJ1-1,TGCAGTGCTCCCGTCGCAGGGAAAGATGAAGCTTTCTTT,CSAPVAGKDEAFF
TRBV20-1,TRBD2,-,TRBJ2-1,TGCAGTGCTAAGACTAGCGGGGGTGTGAATGAGCAGTTCTTC,CSAKTSGGVNEQFF
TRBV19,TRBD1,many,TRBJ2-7,TGTGCCAGCCTCCGGGACAGGGCTAACTTC,CASLRDRANF
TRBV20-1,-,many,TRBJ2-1,TGCAGTGCCTATCGGCGGAATGAGCAGTTCTTC,CSAYRRNEQFF
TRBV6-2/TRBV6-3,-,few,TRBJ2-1,TGTGCCAGCAGAAACGTGGGGAATGAGCAGTTCTTC,CASRNVGNEQFF
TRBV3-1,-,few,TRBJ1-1,TGTGCCAGCAGCCAAGGACTAGGGGGGGGTTTGTTCTTCCCCTTT,CASSQGLGGGLFFPF
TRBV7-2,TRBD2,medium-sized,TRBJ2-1,TGTGCCAGCAGCTTAATTGGACTAGCTCAGTACAATGAGCAGTTCTTC,CASSLIGLAQYNEQFF
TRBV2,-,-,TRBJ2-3,TGTGCCAGCAGTGAATATATAGGTACAGATACGCAGTATTTT,CASSEYIGTDTQYF
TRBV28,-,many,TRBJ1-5,TGTGCCAGCAGTCTACCCCCTGGGGCTAGCAATCAGCCCCAGCATTTT,CASSLPPGASNQPQHF
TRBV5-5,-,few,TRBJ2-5,TGTGCCAGCAGCTTGTATCTTTTCGGGACGGCACAAGAGACCCAGTACTTC,CASSLYLFGTAQETQYF
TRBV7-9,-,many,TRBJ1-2,TGTGCCAGCAGCCCCAGCGACAGGCCTTACACCTTC,CASSPSDRPYTF
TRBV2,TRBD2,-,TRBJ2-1,TGTGCCAGCAGGGCGGGGGGTCCCTACAATGAGCAGTTCTTC,CASRAGGPYNEQFF
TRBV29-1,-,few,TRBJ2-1,TGCAGCGTTGAATATCCGGGGGGCGACTACAATGAGCAGTTCTTC,CSVEYPGGDYNEQFF
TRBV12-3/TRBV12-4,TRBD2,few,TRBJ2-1,TGTGCCAGCAGTTCAGAAGGACTAGCGGGAGTGAATGAGCAGTTCTTC,CASSSEGLAGVNEQFF
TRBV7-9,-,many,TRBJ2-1,TGTGCCAGCAGCCCCACCTACAATGAGCAGTTCTTC,CASSPTYNEQFF
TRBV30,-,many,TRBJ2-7,TGCGCCTGGAGTGTACGTTTCCTAGAACCGCACGAGCAGTACTTC,CAWSVRFLEPHEQYF
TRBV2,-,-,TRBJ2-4,TGTGCCAGCTCACGATGGGGGCTCAAAAACATTCAGTACTTC,CASSRWGLKNIQYF
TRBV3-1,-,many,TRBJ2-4,TGTGCCAGCAGCCAAGGAGAGACACTGCGAAACATTCAGTACTTC,CASSQGETLRNIQYF
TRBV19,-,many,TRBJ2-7,TGTGCCAGTAAGTTCCAGGGTCCCTACGAGCAGTACTTC,CASKFQGPYEQYF
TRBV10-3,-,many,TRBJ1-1,TGTGCCATCAGCCCGCAGGGACTGAACACTGAAGCTTTCTTT,CAISPQGLNTEAFF
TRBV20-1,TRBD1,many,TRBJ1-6,TGCAGTGCTAGAACGGGCGGGGGGACAGGAGTCTCCCCGTATAATTCACCCCTCCACTTT,CSARTGGGTGVSPYNSPLHF
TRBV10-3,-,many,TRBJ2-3,TGTGCCATCAGTGGACCACGTAAGGCAGATACGCAGTATTTT,CAISGPRKADTQYF
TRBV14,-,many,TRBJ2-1,TGTGCCAGCAGCCAAAGGATCGGGACACTCCCGGGGAATGAGCAGTTCTTC,CASSQRIGTLPGNEQFF
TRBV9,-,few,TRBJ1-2,TGTGCCAGCAGCGTTGTAGCTAACTATGGCTACACCTTC,CASSVVANYGYTF
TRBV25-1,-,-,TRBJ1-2,TGTGCCAGCAGTGACTGGAACAGGGACGATGGCTACACCTTC,CASSDWNRDDGYTF
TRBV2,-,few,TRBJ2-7,TGTGCCAGCAGGACTCTTCGAAGACTCGAGCAGTACTTC,CASRTLRRLEQYF
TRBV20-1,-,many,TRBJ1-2,TGCAGTGCTAGTGGGTCAGGGGTGGGCTATGGCTACACCTTC,CSASGSGVGYGYTF
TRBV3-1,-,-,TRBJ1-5,TGTGCCAGCAGCCAGGGGAAGGGCCTCTATAGCAATCAGCCCCAGCATTTT,CASSQGKGLYSNQPQHF
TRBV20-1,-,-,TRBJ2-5,TGCAGTGCTAGAGTACCCCGTTGGGGGCAAGAGACCCAGTACTTC,CSARVPRWGQETQYF
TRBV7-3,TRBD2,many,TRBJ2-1,TGTGCCAGCAGCTTAATAGCGGGAGGGAAGAACAATGAGCAGTTCTTC,CASSLIAGGKNNEQFF
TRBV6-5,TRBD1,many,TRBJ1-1,TGTGCCAGCAGTCCCACGGACAGGGGTGGGACTGAAGCTTTCTTT,CASSPTDRGGTEAFF
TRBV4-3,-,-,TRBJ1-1,TGCGCCAGCAGCCCTAAGGGAGGGGATTTGAACACTGAAGCTTTCTTT,CASSPKGGDLNTEAFF
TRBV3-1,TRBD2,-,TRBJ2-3,TGTGCCAGCAGCCAAGGACTAGCGGGGGCCCCAGATACGCAGTATTTT,CASSQGLAGAPDTQYF
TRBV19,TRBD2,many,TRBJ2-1,TGTGCCAGTAGTATAGGTCGCGGGAGTATGAATGAGCAGTTCTTC,CASSIGRGSMNEQFF
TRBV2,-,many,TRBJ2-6,TGTGCCAGCTTGGGGAGCTCTGGGGCCAACGTCCTGACTTTC,CASLGSSGANVLTF
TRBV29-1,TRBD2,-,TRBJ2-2,TGCAGCGCCACTAGCGGGAACACCGGGGAGCTGTTTTTT,CSATSGNTGELFF
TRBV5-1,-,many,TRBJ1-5,TGCGCCAGCAGCCCGGTTTTACTGGGGGCCCACGGAAGCAATCAGCCCCAGCATTTT,CASSPVLLGAHGSNQPQHF
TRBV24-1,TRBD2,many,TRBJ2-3,TGTGCCACCAGTGATAGCCTAGCGGGCCCCACAGATACGCAGTATTTT,CATSDSLAGPTDTQYF
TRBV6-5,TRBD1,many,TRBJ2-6,TGTGCCAGCAGTTCGACAGGGTTTCAGGCCAACGTCCTGACTTTC,CASSSTGFQANVLTF